A selection of T cell receptor beta chains follows, all from one sample in a study of blood T cells in healthy people across ages. One entry per CDR3 protein results from TCRdb running MiXCR on the 5' RACE reads. The sample carries approximately 690,000 distinct CDR3 sequences, 35% to 50% recorded once. The sequenced material came from blood. These TCRs come from a man at least 80 years old in good health. CDR3s include the opening cysteine and the closing phenylalanine or tryptophan. D genes are given only for firm matches. The listing skips clone size in some rows; elsewhere it reads once, few, many or a size class.

TRBJ2-1 few - TRBV6-5 CASSYRDLPYNEQFF TGTGCCAGCAGTTACCGGGACTTACCTTACAATGAGCAGTTCTTC
TRBJ2-2 - TRBD1 TRBV5-1 CASSWGQGTGGLFF TGCGCCAGCAGCTGGGGACAGGGAACCGGGGGGCTGTTTTTT
TRBJ2-3 many - TRBV5-6 CASSLYGDRTDTQYF TGTGCCAGCAGCTTGTACGGGGACCGCACAGATACGCAGTATTTT
TRBJ2-2 once - TRBV18 CASSPVANTGELFF TGTGCCAGCTCACCCGTCGCGAACACCGGGGAGCTGTTTTTT
TRBJ2-1 - TRBD2 TRBV7-8 CASSSTLGGGAGHEQFF TGTGCCAGCAGCTCAACCCTAGGCGGGGGGGCCGGGCATGAGCAGTTCTTC
TRBJ2-5 - - TRBV7-2 CASSLVPGEETQYF TGTGCCAGCAGCTTAGTGCCGGGGGAAGAGACCCAGTACTTC
TRBJ2-5 once TRBD2 TRBV20-1 CSARAASGSAQETQYF TGCAGTGCTAGAGCCGCTAGCGGGAGTGCTCAAGAGACCCAGTACTTC
TRBJ2-1 - - TRBV12-3/TRBV12-4 CASSVTGLEETQFF TGTGCCAGCAGTGTAACAGGGCTAGAAGAGACCCAGTTCTTC
TRBJ2-3 - - TRBV11-3 CASSPHRIGTDTQYF TGTGCCAGCAGCCCCCACCGGATAGGTACAGATACGCAGTATTTT
TRBJ2-3 few - TRBV24-1 CATSEPAEASTDTQYF TGTGCCACCAGTGAACCCGCGGAGGCAAGCACAGATACGCAGTATTTT
TRBJ2-3 many - TRBV7-2 CASTTYYTDTQYF TGTGCCAGCACCACGTACTACACAGATACGCAGTATTTT
TRBJ1-2 few - TRBV13 CASSTELISGYTF TGTGCCAGCAGCACCGAGTTAATTTCCGGCTACACCTTC
TRBJ2-5 few TRBD2 TRBV10-3 CATSGAGGETQYF TGTGCCACCTCGGGGGCGGGGGGAGAGACCCAGTACTTC
TRBJ1-5 - - TRBV3-1 CASSQDPWRGQPQHF TGTGCCAGCAGCCAAGATCCGTGGAGGGGGCAGCCCCAGCATTTT
TRBJ2-5 once - TRBV24-1 CATSDAGPAETQYF TGTGCCACCAGTGATGCGGGGCCGGCAGAGACCCAGTACTTC
TRBJ2-7 few - TRBV12-3/TRBV12-4 CASSYGQYYEQYF TGTGCCAGCAGTTACGGACAGTACTACGAGCAGTACTTC
TRBJ1-2 - TRBD1 TRBV28 CASSSSGTDNYGYTF TGTGCCAGCAGTTCCTCCGGGACAGATAACTATGGCTACACCTTC
TRBJ2-3 once TRBD1 TRBV12-3/TRBV12-4 CASSFTTGSDTQYF TGTGCCAGCAGTTTTACGACAGGGTCAGATACGCAGTATTTT
TRBJ1-4 - - TRBV28 CASSLKVTVNEKLFF TGTGCCAGCAGTTTAAAGGTCACAGTTAATGAAAAACTGTTTTTT
TRBJ1-1 - - TRBV20-1 CSADTPGPTPEAFF TGCAGTGCTGACACCCCGGGACCGACCCCTGAAGCTTTCTTT
TRBJ2-5 once TRBD1 TRBV6-2/TRBV6-3 CASSYPTRGQGGETQYF TGTGCCAGCAGTTACCCGACCCGGGGACAGGGGGGAGAGACCCAGTACTTC
TRBJ2-4 few - TRBV3-1 CASRDRTGNDIQYF TGTGCCAGCAGGGATCGAACAGGGAACGACATTCAGTACTTC
TRBJ2-1 few TRBD2 TRBV5-1 CASSLTPSLADSYNEQFF TGCGCCAGCAGCTTGACTCCGTCCCTAGCGGATTCCTACAATGAGCAGTTCTTC
TRBJ2-2 - - TRBV7-2 CASSLQGGYTGELFF TGTGCCAGCAGCTTACAGGGGGGATACACCGGGGAGCTGTTTTTT
TRBJ2-1 few TRBD2 TRBV10-3 CAIKGDLAGAYNEQFF TGTGCCATCAAAGGGGACCTAGCGGGAGCCTACAATGAGCAGTTCTTC
TRBJ2-7 few - TRBV18 CASSPVAGSEQYF TGTGCCAGCTCACCTGTCGCGGGCAGCGAGCAGTACTTC
TRBJ1-4 - - TRBV30 CAWSFRGGNEKLFF TGTGCCTGGAGTTTTCGGGGAGGAAATGAAAAACTGTTTTTT
TRBJ2-2 few TRBD2 TRBV5-1 CASSASPSGRNTGELFF TGCGCCAGCAGCGCCTCCCCTAGCGGGAGGAACACCGGGGAGCTGTTTTTT
TRBJ2-2 few - TRBV5-1 CASRPGQSNTGELFF TGCGCCAGCAGACCCGGACAAAGCAACACCGGGGAGCTGTTTTTT
TRBJ1-4 - - TRBV12-3/TRBV12-4 CASSLGAEKLFF TGTGCCAGCAGTTTGGGGGCTGAAAAACTGTTTTTT
TRBJ1-4 few TRBD1 TRBV20-1 CSARDGGQGAGGKLFF TGCAGTGCTAGAGATGGGGGACAGGGGGCAGGTGGAAAACTGTTTTTT
TRBJ1-1 - - TRBV13 CASSLRSGSNTEAFF TGTGCCAGCAGCTTACGCTCGGGCTCGAACACTGAAGCTTTCTTT
TRBJ2-1 few TRBD2 TRBV5-6 CASSFTTGGGYNEQFF TGTGCCAGCAGCTTCACTACGGGAGGTGGTTACAATGAGCAGTTCTTC
TRBJ2-3 - - TRBV9 CASSGRGDRLGTDTQYF TGTGCCAGCAGCGGCCGTGGAGACCGGCTAGGCACAGATACGCAGTATTTT
TRBJ1-3 - - TRBV9 CASSVGTTNSGNTIYF TGTGCCAGCAGCGTCGGGACGACCAACTCTGGAAACACCATATATTTT
TRBJ1-1 - - TRBV6-2/TRBV6-3 CASSSVVYTEAFF TGTGCCAGCAGTTCGGTGGTATACACTGAAGCTTTCTTT
TRBJ2-3 once - TRBV7-2 CASNPGGLGRQYF TGTGCCAGCAATCCCGGGGGCCTCGGGAGGCAGTATTTT
TRBJ2-5 - TRBD2 TRBV7-2 CASSPRTRGETQYF TGTGCCAGCAGCCCCCGGACTAGGGGAGAGACCCAGTACTTC
TRBJ1-2 few - TRBV29-1 CSVDPTSFSRGDGYTF TGCAGCGTTGACCCGACCTCCTTTTCGCGGGGAGATGGCTACACCTTC
TRBJ2-7 - - TRBV20-1 CSAKRTYSSYEQYF TGCAGTGCTAAACGGACCTACAGCTCCTACGAGCAGTACTTC
TRBJ2-1 - TRBD2 TRBV7-2 CASSSPRTSGRAYNEQFF TGTGCCAGCAGCTCTCCTCGGACTAGCGGGAGGGCATACAATGAGCAGTTCTTC
TRBJ1-1 - TRBD1 TRBV25-1 CASPRAGGLNTEAFF TGTGCCAGCCCCCGGGCAGGGGGCCTGAACACTGAAGCTTTCTTT
TRBJ2-7 - - TRBV18 CASSLQGKGYEQYF TGTGCCAGCTCACTACAAGGGAAGGGCTACGAGCAGTACTTC
TRBJ2-2 few - TRBV11-2 CASSSASGTTNTGELFF TGTGCCAGCAGCTCAGCTTCCGGGACAACGAACACCGGGGAGCTGTTTTTT
TRBJ2-4 - - TRBV21-1 CASGKGRGAKNIQYF TGTGCCAGCGGAAAGGGAAGAGGGGCCAAAAACATTCAGTACTTC
TRBJ2-3 - - TRBV7-2 CASSLQTEVRGDTQYF TGTGCCAGCAGCCTTCAGACGGAGGTGCGTGGAGATACGCAGTATTTT
TRBJ1-1 - - TRBV12-3/TRBV12-4 CASSLGPQEAFF TGTGCCAGCAGTTTAGGTCCCCAGGAGGCTTTCTTT
TRBJ2-4 many TRBD2 TRBV29-1 CSVAFRGGKKNIQYF TGCAGCGTTGCATTCCGGGGGGGGAAGAAAAACATTCAGTACTTC
TRBJ1-4 - - TRBV7-9 CASSSGLAEKLFF TGTGCCAGCAGCTCGGGACTCGCTGAAAAACTGTTTTTT
TRBJ2-2 - - TRBV7-2 CASSLARSGKVGELFF TGTGCCAGCAGCTTAGCGAGGTCAGGGAAGGTCGGGGAGCTGTTTTTT
TRBJ2-7 - - TRBV20-1 CSAREAGRGYYEQYF TGCAGTGCTAGAGAGGCAGGCAGGGGCTACTACGAGCAGTACTTC
TRBJ2-7 many - TRBV10-3 CAISESVGYEQYF TGTGCCATCAGTGAGTCGGTGGGGTACGAGCAGTACTTC
TRBJ1-6 few - TRBV20-1 CSARGAGYAYNSPLHF TGCAGTGCTAGAGGAGCGGGGTACGCCTATAATTCACCCCTCCACTTT
TRBJ2-5 - TRBD1 TRBV2 CASSGAQGLETQYF TGTGCCAGCAGTGGAGCACAGGGGTTAGAGACCCAGTACTTC
TRBJ2-1 few - TRBV5-1 CASSLGLSGDNEQFF TGCGCCAGCAGCTTGGGGCTGAGTGGGGACAATGAGCAGTTCTTC